Described below is a single TCR beta chain sequence and its context. The sample comes from a study of T cell changes during pregnancy in multiple sclerosis. The CDR3 length is 16 residues. The trim removed 4 bases at V and 4 bases at J, leaving 14 bases unmatched. CDR1 is SGDLS, CDR2 YYNGEE, per germline. Sequenced by immunoSEQ multiplex PCR; TCRdb stores in-frame clones only, minus some. The sample has approximately 92,000 clones, around 92% seen once. The TCR comes from a female donor with multiple sclerosis, enrolled in a pregnancy study. The chain has TRBV9 and TRBJ2-7, with 7 bases aligning to TRBD2. This specimen consisted of peripheral blood, obtained in the first trimester of pregnancy. The CDR3: CASSPRASGLPYEQYF. CDR3 sequence (DNA): TGTGCCAGCAGCCCCCGGGCCTCGGGACTACCTTACGAGCAGTACTTC.